Listed below are T cell receptor beta chains from one sample, sequenced in a study of response to subunit inactivated influenza vaccine. Via MiXCR, TCRdb re-called the RT-PCR reads, giving one row per CDR3 protein. The sample has around 540,000 distinct CDR3 sequences, over 9.5% seen once. Sequenced material: PBMCs from blood, taken on the day of vaccination. The receptors were gathered from a man aged 50 to 59 who received an inactivated influenza vaccine. Both conserved end residues are part of each CDR3. Each record gives: J gene, V gene, D gene, clone size, CDR3 DNA, CDR3 protein. D genes are given only for firm matches. Clone size appears in some rows only: once, few, many, or a class for an expanded clone.

>TRBJ2-1|TRBV5-6|NA|NA
TGTGCCAGCAGCTCCTGGTACAATGAGCAGTTCTTC
CASSSWYNEQFF
>TRBJ2-5|TRBV5-1|NA|NA
TGCGCCAGCAGCTTGGCCACCATATTGGACAGGCGGGAGAACCAGTACTTC
CASSLATILDRRENQYF
>TRBJ2-5|TRBV6-2/TRBV6-3|NA|NA
TGTGCCAGCAGTTACTTAGGAGCGGATCAAGAGACCCAGTACTTC
CASSYLGADQETQYF
>TRBJ1-2|TRBV5-1|NA|many
TGCGCCAGCAGTCTGGACGCTAACTATGGCTACACCTTC
CASSLDANYGYTF
>TRBJ1-1|TRBV28|NA|few
TGTGCCAGCAGTCGACAAGGGGGGGCATCAGCTTTCTTT
CASSRQGGASAFF
>TRBJ2-7|TRBV19|NA|many
TGTGCCAGTAGTAGGACCCAATTCTACGAGCAGTACTTC
CASSRTQFYEQYF
>TRBJ2-2|TRBV4-3|NA|few
TGCGCCAGCAGCCGGGTTGATGGCGTCACCGGGGAGCTGTTTTTT
CASSRVDGVTGELFF
>TRBJ2-1|TRBV5-1|NA|many
TGCGCCAGCAGCTTGGGACAGACCAATGAGCAGTTCTTC
CASSLGQTNEQFF
>TRBJ2-1|TRBV7-9|NA|few
TGTGCCAGCAGCCCGGACCACAATGAGCAGTTCTTC
CASSPDHNEQFF
>TRBJ1-2|TRBV12-3/TRBV12-4|NA|few
TGTGCCAGCAGTTTCGGGGTCGGCTACACCTTC
CASSFGVGYTF
>TRBJ2-1|TRBV5-1|TRBD2|NA
TGCGCCAGCAGCATAGCACTAGCGGGGGAGAATGAGCAGTTCTTC
CASSIALAGENEQFF
>TRBJ2-5|TRBV29-1|NA|NA
TGCAGCGTTGAAGATTGGAGCAGTGGGGAAGAGACCCAGTACTTC
CSVEDWSSGEETQYF
>TRBJ2-2|TRBV7-2|NA|many
TGTGCCAGCAGCGCTATGAACACCGGGGAGCTGTTTTTT
CASSAMNTGELFF
>TRBJ1-2|TRBV10-3|NA|NA
TGTGCCATCAGCCCTGGGGACTATGGCTACACCTTC
CAISPGDYGYTF
>TRBJ2-1|TRBV6-5|TRBD2|few
TGTGCCAGCAGTCACCTCAGGAGCGGGGGCTACAATGAGCAGTTCTTC
CASSHLRSGGYNEQFF
>TRBJ2-5|TRBV5-1|NA|few
TGCGCCAGCAGCTTGGGAGATGCAAAATGGTGGCAAGAGACCCAGTACTTC
CASSLGDAKWWQETQYF
>TRBJ2-2|TRBV2|NA|few
TGTGCCAGCAGTGACGTCGGGGTGGGGAACACCGGGGAGCTGTTTTTT
CASSDVGVGNTGELFF
>TRBJ2-3|TRBV12-3/TRBV12-4|NA|many
TGTGCCAGCAGGAGACAGGCTAGCACAGATACGCAGTATTTT
CASRRQASTDTQYF
>TRBJ2-1|TRBV7-2|TRBD2|few
TGTGCCAGCAGCTACTCTAGCGGGGGGGCCAGGGAGCAGTTCTTC
CASSYSSGGAREQFF
>TRBJ2-2|TRBV6-1|NA|NA
TGTGCCAGCGCTCGGGGGGCTTGGAACACCGGGGAGCTGTTTTTT
CASARGAWNTGELFF
>TRBJ2-5|TRBV12-3/TRBV12-4|NA|many
TGTGCCAGCAGTTTAACTCAAGGAGAGACCCAGTACTTC
CASSLTQGETQYF
>TRBJ2-1|TRBV7-2|NA|NA
TGTGCCAGCAGCTTAGCGTTTTGCCAGGGCAATGAGCAGTTCTTC
CASSLAFCQGNEQFF
>TRBJ1-2|TRBV28|NA|many
TGTGCCAGCAGTTCCCCACCTGGGTACTATGGCTACACCTTC
CASSSPPGYYGYTF
>TRBJ1-2|TRBV12-3/TRBV12-4|NA|few
TGTGCCAGCAGCATATACGCAGAGACCTATGGCTACACCTTC
CASSIYAETYGYTF
>TRBJ2-1|TRBV3-1|TRBD2|many
TGTGCCAGCAGCCAAGGGCTAGCGGGGGTGGATGAGCAGTTCTTC
CASSQGLAGVDEQFF
>TRBJ1-5|TRBV20-1|TRBD1|NA
TGCAGTGCTGAACAGGGGTTTAAGAATCAGCCCCAGCATTTT
CSAEQGFKNQPQHF
>TRBJ2-7|TRBV7-2|NA|NA
TGTGCCAGCAGCTTCCACAGGAGGTACGAGCAGTACTTC
CASSFHRRYEQYF
>TRBJ2-5|TRBV29-1|NA|NA
TGCAGCGTCGCCTACGGGGAGACCCAGTACTTC
CSVAYGETQYF